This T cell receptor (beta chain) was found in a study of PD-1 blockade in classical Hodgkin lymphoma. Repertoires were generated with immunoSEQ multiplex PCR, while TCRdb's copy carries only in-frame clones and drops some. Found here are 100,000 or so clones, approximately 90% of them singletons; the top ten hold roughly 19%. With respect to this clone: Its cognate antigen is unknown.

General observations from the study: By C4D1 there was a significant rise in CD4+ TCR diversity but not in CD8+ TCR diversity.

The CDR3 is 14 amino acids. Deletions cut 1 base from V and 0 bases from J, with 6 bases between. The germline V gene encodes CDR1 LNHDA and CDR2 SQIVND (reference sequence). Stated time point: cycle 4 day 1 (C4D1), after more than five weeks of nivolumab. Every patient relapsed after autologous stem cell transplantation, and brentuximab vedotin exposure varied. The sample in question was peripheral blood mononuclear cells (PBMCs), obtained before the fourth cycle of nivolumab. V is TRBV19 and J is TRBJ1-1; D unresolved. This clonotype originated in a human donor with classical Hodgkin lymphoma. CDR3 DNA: TGTGCCAGTAGTATAGGGGGAATGAACACTGAAGCTTTCTTT. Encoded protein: CASSIGGMNTEAFF.